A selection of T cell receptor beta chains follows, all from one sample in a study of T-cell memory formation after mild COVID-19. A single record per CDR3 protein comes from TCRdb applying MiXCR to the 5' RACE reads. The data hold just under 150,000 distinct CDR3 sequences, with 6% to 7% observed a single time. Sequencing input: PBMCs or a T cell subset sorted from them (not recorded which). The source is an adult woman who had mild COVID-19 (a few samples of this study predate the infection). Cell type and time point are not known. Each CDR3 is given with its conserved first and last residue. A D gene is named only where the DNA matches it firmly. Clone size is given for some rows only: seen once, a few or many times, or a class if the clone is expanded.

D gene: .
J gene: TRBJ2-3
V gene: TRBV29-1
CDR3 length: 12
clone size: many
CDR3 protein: CSGIDGGDTQYF
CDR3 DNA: TGCAGCGGGATAGACGGGGGAGATACGCAGTATTTT

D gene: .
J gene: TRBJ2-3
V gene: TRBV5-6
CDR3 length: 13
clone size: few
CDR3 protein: CASSAGITDTQYF
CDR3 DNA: TGTGCCAGCAGCGCCGGGATAACAGATACGCAGTATTTT

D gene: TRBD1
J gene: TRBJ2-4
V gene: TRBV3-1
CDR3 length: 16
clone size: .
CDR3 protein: CASSKTGTGAWDIQYF
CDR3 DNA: TGTGCCAGCAGCAAAACCGGGACAGGGGCCTGGGACATTCAGTACTTC

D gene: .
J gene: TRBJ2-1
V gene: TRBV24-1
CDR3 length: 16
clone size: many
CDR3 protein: CATSDDSKEGHNEQFF
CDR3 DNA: TGTGCCACCAGTGATGACTCAAAAGAGGGCCACAATGAGCAGTTCTTC

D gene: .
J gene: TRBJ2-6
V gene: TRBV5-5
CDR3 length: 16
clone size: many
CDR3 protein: CASSLGDGSGANVLTF
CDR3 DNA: TGTGCCAGCAGCTTGGGAGACGGCTCTGGGGCCAACGTCCTGACTTTC

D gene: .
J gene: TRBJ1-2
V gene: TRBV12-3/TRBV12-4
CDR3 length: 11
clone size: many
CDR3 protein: CASSSSYGYTF
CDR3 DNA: TGTGCCAGCAGTTCTTCTTATGGCTACACCTTC

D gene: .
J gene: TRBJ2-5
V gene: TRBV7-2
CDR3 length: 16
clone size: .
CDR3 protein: CASSLGSGVYQETQYF
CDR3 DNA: TGTGCCAGCAGCTTAGGGTCGGGAGTTTACCAAGAGACCCAGTACTTC

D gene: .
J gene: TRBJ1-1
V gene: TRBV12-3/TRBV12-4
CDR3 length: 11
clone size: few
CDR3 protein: CASSYTGEAFF
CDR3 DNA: TGTGCCAGCAGTTACACAGGGGAAGCTTTCTTT

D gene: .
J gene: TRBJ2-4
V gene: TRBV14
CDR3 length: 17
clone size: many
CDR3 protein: CASSQHRGSRGKNIQYF
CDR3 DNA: TGTGCCAGCAGCCAACACCGGGGCTCGCGTGGCAAAAACATTCAGTACTTC

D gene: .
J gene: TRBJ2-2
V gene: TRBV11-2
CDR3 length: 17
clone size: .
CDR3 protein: CASSGPRDRALAGELFF
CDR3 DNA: TGTGCCAGCAGCGGGCCCCGGGACCGCGCTCTGGCCGGGGAGCTGTTTTTT

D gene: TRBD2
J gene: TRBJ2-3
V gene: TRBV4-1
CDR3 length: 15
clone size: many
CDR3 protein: CASSQVGTKADTQYF
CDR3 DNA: TGCGCCAGCAGCCAAGTCGGGACTAAGGCAGATACGCAGTATTTT

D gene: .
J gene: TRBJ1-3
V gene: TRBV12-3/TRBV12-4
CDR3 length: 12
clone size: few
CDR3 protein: CASSYSGNTIYF
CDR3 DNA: TGTGCCAGCAGCTATAGTGGAAACACCATATATTTT

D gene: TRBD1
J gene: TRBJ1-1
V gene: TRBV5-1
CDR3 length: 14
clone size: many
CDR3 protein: CASSLAGQGTEAFF
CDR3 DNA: TGCGCCAGCAGCTTGGCAGGACAGGGCACTGAAGCTTTCTTT

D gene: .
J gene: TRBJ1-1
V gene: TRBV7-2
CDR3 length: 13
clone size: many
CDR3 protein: CASSSRQNTEAFF
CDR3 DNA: TGTGCCAGCAGTTCCCGACAGAACACTGAAGCTTTCTTT

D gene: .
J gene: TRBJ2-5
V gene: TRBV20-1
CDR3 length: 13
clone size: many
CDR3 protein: CSALGPGRKTQYF
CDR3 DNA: TGCAGTGCTCTTGGGCCAGGCAGAAAGACCCAGTACTTC

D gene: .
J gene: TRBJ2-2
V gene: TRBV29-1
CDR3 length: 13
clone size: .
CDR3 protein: CSVGQGNTGELFF
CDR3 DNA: TGCAGCGTTGGTCAGGGGAACACCGGGGAGCTGTTTTTT

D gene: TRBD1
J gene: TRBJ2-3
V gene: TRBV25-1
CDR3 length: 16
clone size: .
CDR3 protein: CASSAGTGGPTDTQYF
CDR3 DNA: TGTGCCAGCAGTGCCGGGACAGGAGGGCCCACAGATACGCAGTATTTT

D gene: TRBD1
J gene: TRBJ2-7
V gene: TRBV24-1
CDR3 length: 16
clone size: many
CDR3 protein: CATSAKGQSGPYEQYF
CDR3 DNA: TGTGCCACCAGTGCGAAGGGACAGTCAGGACCCTACGAGCAGTACTTC

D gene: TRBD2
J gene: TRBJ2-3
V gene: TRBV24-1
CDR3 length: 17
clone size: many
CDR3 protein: CATSDLTSGISTDTQYF
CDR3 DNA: TGTGCCACCAGTGATTTAACCAGCGGGATAAGCACAGATACGCAGTATTTT

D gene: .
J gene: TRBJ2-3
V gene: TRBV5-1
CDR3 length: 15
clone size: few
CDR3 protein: CASSLGGTRTDTQYF
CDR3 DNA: TGCGCCAGCAGCTTGGGAGGGACCCGCACAGATACGCAGTATTTT

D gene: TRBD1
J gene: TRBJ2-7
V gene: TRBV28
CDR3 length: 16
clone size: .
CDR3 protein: CASTTGGALNSHEQYF
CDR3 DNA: TGTGCCAGCACGACAGGGGGCGCTTTAAATTCCCACGAGCAGTACTTC

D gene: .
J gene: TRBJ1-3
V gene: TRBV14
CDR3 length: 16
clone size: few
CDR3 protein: CASSLQTGRSGNTIYF
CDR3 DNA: TGTGCCAGCAGCCTACAAACAGGCCGCTCTGGAAACACCATATATTTT

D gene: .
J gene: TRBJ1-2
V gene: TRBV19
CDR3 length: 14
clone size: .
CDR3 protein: CASRARVPNYGYTF
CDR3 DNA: TGTGCCAGTCGGGCCAGGGTCCCTAACTATGGCTACACCTTC

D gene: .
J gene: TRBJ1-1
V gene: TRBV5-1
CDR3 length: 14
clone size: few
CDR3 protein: CASSSGRENTEAFF
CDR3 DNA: TGCGCCAGCAGCTCCGGGCGAGAGAACACTGAAGCTTTCTTT

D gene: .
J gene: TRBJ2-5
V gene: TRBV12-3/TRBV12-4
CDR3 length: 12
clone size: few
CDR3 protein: CASSTGVETQYF
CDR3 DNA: TGTGCCAGCAGTACGGGGGTGGAGACCCAGTACTTC

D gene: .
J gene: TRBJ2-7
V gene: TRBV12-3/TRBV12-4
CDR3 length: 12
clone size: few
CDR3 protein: CASSQTKAEQYF
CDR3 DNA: TGTGCCAGCAGCCAGACGAAGGCCGAGCAGTACTTC

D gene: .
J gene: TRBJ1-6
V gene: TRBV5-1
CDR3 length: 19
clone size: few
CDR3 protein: CASSLDSTLTTNRNSPLHF
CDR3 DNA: TGCGCCAGCAGCTTGGACTCCACCCTAACAACTAATAGAAATTCACCCCTCCACTTT

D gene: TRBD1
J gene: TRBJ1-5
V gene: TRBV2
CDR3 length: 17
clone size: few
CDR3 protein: CASSPRRGRGINQPQHF
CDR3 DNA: TGTGCCAGCAGTCCTCGCAGGGGGCGCGGGATCAATCAGCCCCAGCATTTT

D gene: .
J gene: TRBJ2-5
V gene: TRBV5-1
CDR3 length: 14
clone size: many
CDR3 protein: CASSPVGSPETQYF
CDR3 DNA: TGCGCCAGCAGCCCTGTCGGCAGCCCAGAGACCCAGTACTTC

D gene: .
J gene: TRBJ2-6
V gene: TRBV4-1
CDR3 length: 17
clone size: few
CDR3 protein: CASSQDLSIPGANVLTF
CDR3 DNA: TGCGCCAGCAGCCAAGATCTTTCCATCCCTGGGGCCAACGTCCTGACTTTC

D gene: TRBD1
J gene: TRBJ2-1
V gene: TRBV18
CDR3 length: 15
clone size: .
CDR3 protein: CASSAGTGAPNEQFF
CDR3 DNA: TGTGCCAGCTCAGCCGGGACAGGCGCCCCCAATGAGCAGTTCTTC

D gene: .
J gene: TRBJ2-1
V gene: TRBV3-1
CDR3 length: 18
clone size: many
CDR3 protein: CASSQEAFPGVVQFEQFF
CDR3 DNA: TGTGCCAGCAGCCAAGAAGCCTTCCCCGGGGTAGTTCAATTTGAGCAGTTCTTC

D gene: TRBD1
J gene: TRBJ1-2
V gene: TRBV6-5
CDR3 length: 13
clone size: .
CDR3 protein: CASALQGNYGYTF
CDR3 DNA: TGTGCCAGCGCCTTACAGGGGAACTATGGCTACACCTTC

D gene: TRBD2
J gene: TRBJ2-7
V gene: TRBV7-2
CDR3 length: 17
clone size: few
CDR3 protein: CASSLAPGLAGVHEQYF
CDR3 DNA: TGTGCCAGCAGCTTAGCGCCAGGACTAGCGGGAGTCCACGAGCAGTACTTC

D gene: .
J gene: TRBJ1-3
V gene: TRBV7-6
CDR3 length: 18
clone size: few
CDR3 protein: CASSLDPGGTHSGNTIYF
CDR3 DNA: TGTGCCAGCAGCCTAGACCCCGGGGGGACCCACTCTGGAAACACCATATATTTT

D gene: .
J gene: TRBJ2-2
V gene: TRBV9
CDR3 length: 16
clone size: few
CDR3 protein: CASSVGSAANTGELFF
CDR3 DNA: TGTGCCAGCAGCGTAGGCTCGGCGGCGAACACCGGGGAGCTGTTTTTT

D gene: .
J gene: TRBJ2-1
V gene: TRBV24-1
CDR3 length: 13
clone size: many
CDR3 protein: CATVGWASAEQFF
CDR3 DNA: TGTGCCACCGTGGGGTGGGCGAGCGCTGAGCAGTTCTTC

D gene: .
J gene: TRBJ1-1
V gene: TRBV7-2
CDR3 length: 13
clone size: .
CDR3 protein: CASSQAQDTEAFF
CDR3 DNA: TGTGCCAGCAGCCAAGCACAGGACACTGAAGCTTTCTTT

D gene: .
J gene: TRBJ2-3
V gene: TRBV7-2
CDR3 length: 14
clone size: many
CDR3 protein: CASSFRQSTDTQYF
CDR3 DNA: TGTGCCAGCAGCTTCCGTCAGAGCACAGATACGCAGTATTTT

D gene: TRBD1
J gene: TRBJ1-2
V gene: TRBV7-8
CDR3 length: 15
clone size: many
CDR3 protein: CASSLDGDSLYGYTF
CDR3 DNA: TGTGCCAGCAGCTTAGATGGGGACAGCCTCTATGGCTACACCTTC

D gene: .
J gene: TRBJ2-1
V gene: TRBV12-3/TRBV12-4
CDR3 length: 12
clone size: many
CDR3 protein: CASSYTGTAQFF
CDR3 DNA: TGTGCCAGCAGCTACACAGGGACGGCGCAGTTCTTC

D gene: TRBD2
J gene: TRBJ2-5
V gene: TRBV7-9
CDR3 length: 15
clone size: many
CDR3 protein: CASSTGLAGSDTQYF
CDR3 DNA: TGTGCCAGCAGCACGGGACTAGCGGGATCCGATACCCAGTACTTC

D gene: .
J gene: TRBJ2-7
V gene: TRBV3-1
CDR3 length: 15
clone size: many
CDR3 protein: CASSQGQSHYYEQYF
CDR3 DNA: TGTGCCAGCAGCCAAGGGCAGTCCCACTACTACGAGCAGTACTTC

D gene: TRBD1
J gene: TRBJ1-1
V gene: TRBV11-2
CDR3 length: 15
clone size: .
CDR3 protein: CASSSYRGPGTEAFF
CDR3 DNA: TGTGCCAGCAGCTCTTACAGGGGGCCGGGGACTGAAGCTTTCTTT

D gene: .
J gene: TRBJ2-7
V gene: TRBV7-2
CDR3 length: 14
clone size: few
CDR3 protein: CASSSWGFNYEQYF
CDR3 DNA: TGTGCCAGCAGCTCCTGGGGATTTAACTACGAGCAGTACTTC

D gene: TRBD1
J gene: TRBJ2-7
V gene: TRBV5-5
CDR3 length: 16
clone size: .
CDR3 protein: CASSLAGTGPNYEQYF
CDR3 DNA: TGTGCCAGCAGCTTGGCCGGGACAGGGCCGAACTACGAGCAGTACTTC

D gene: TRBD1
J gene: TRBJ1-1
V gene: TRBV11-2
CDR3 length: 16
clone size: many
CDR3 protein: CASSPSTGGTGTEAFF
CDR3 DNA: TGTGCCAGCAGCCCCAGTACAGGGGGAACGGGCACTGAAGCTTTCTTT

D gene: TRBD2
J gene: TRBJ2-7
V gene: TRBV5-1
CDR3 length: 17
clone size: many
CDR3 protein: CASVEGGGGAAGYEQYF
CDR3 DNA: TGCGCCAGCGTGGAAGGTGGCGGGGGGGCAGCGGGCTACGAGCAGTACTTC

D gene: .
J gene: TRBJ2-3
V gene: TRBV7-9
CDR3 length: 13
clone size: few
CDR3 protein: CASSLRREDTQYF
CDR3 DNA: TGTGCCAGCAGCTTACGACGGGAGGATACGCAGTATTTT

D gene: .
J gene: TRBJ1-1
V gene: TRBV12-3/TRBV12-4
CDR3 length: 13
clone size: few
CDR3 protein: CASSPRTVTEAFF
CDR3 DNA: TGTGCCAGCAGTCCCCGGACGGTCACTGAAGCTTTCTTT

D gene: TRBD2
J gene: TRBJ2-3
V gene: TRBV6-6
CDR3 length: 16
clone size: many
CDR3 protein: CASSPLAGSLTDTQYF
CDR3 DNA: TGTGCCAGCAGTCCCTTAGCGGGGTCGCTCACAGATACGCAGTATTTT

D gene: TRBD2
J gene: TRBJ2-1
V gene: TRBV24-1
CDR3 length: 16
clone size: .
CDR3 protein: CATSDFSTGGYNEQFF
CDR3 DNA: TGTGCCACCAGTGATTTTTCCACGGGGGGTTACAATGAGCAGTTCTTC

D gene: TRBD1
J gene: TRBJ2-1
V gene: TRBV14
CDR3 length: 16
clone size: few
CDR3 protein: CASSQAGTGGVYEQFF
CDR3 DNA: TGTGCCAGCAGCCAGGCCGGGACAGGGGGCGTATATGAGCAGTTCTTC

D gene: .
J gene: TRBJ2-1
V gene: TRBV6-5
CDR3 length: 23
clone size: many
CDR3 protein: CASSYVGGQGGYLARSSYNEQFF
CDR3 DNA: TGTGCCAGCAGTTACGTCGGAGGGCAGGGGGGCTACCTAGCGCGGAGCTCCTACAATGAGCAGTTCTTC